Listed below are T cell receptor beta chains from one sample, sequenced in a study of shared clonotypes between healthy human individuals. Sequenced by immunoSEQ multiplex PCR; TCRdb stores in-frame clones only, minus some. The sample includes 190,000 or so clones, approximately 61% seen only once; the top ten take roughly a tenth. Sequencing was performed on memory CD4+ T cells sorted from blood. The receptors originated from a man younger than 40 in good health. The CDR3 runs from the conserved cysteine through the conserved F or W. Fields, in order: CDR3 protein, CDR3 DNA, clone size, V gene, D gene, J gene. A D gene is named only where the DNA matches it firmly. The size field is filled for only some rows; it gives once, few, many or a size class.

CASSRTGSQPQHF | TGTGCCAGCAGTAGGACAGGGTCCCAGCCCCAGCATTTT | - | TRBV28 | TRBD1 | TRBJ1-5
CASSLNAIQETQYF | TGTGCCAGCAGTTTAAACGCAATTCAAGAGACCCAGTACTTC | - | TRBV27 | - | TRBJ2-5
CASSPGGGKTGELFF | TGTGCCAGCAGCCCAGGGGGCGGGAAAACCGGGGAGCTGTTTTTT | few | TRBV5-5 | TRBD1 | TRBJ2-2
CASSQLVRVADTQYF | TGCGCCAGCAGTCAATTAGTCAGGGTGGCAGATACGCAGTATTTT | - | TRBV23-1 | - | TRBJ2-3
CASSRSTSYEQYF | TGTGCCAGCAGCCGCAGTACCTCCTACGAGCAGTACTTC | - | TRBV14 | - | TRBJ2-7
CASSRPKETQYF | TGTGCCAGCAGCCGCCCCAAAGAGACCCAGTACTTC | - | TRBV27 | - | TRBJ2-5
CASSLGQGYSLYGYTF | TGTGCCAGCAGCTTGGGACAGGGCTACTCCCTCTATGGCTACACCTTC | - | TRBV5-4 | TRBD1 | TRBJ1-2
CASSLTGTANTEAFF | TGTGCCAGCAGCTTAACCGGGACGGCGAACACTGAAGCTTTCTTT | once | TRBV5-4 | - | TRBJ1-1
CASSLRTGASRETQYF | TGTGCCAGCAGCTTGCGGACAGGCGCCTCTCGGGAGACCCAGTACTTC | - | TRBV5-6 | TRBD1 | TRBJ2-5
CASSSNAGTNEKLFF | TGTGCCAGCAGCTCCAACGCCGGGACTAATGAAAAACTGTTTTTT | - | TRBV7-3 | - | TRBJ1-4
CASSSGNTVQYNEQFF | TGTGCCAGCAGCAGCGGCAACACAGTTCAATACAATGAGCAGTTCTTC | - | TRBV7-7 | - | TRBJ2-1
CASRDRDLSNQPQHF | TGTGCCAGCAGAGACAGGGATTTAAGCAATCAGCCCCAGCATTTT | few | TRBV2 | TRBD1 | TRBJ1-5
CSVGGTRTYEQYF | TGCAGCGTTGGCGGGACTCGGACCTACGAGCAGTACTTC | few | TRBV29-1 | - | TRBJ2-7
CASSPKSGANVLTF | TGTGCCAGCAGCCCTAAGTCTGGGGCCAACGTCCTGACTTTC | - | TRBV7-9 | - | TRBJ2-6
CAWISGNPGNTDTQYF | TGTGCCTGGATAAGCGGCAACCCAGGGAACACAGATACGCAGTATTTT | - | TRBV30 | - | TRBJ2-3
CASTSRQGATDTQYF | TGTGCCAGCACCAGCCGACAGGGGGCCACAGATACGCAGTATTTT | - | TRBV25-1 | TRBD1 | TRBJ2-3
CASSSGTSGQETQYF | TGCGCCAGCAGCTCAGGGACTAGCGGACAAGAGACCCAGTACTTC | - | TRBV5-1 | TRBD2 | TRBJ2-5
CASSVRGDGLQETQYF | TGTGCTAGCAGCGTGAGGGGGGACGGACTTCAAGAGACCCAGTACTTC | few | TRBV7-7 | - | TRBJ2-5
CASSSPGEGGTGNTIYF | TGTGCCAGCAGTTCCCCCGGGGAGGGCGGAACTGGAAACACCATATATTTT | few | TRBV28 | - | TRBJ1-3
CASSPGLAGVRYEQYF | TGTGCCAGTAGTCCGGGCCTAGCGGGAGTTCGCTACGAGCAGTACTTC | - | TRBV19 | TRBD2 | TRBJ2-7
CASSTRLAGEMLGSYEQYF | TGCGCCAGCAGCACCCGACTAGCGGGAGAAATGTTGGGGAGCTACGAGCAGTACTTC | - | TRBV4-3 | TRBD2 | TRBJ2-7
CASSSRLAGYNEQFF | TGTGCCAGCAGCAGTCGACTAGCGGGATACAATGAGCAGTTCTTC | - | TRBV28 | TRBD2 | TRBJ2-1
CASSLAGQSINEQFF | TGTGCCAGCAGCTTAGCTGGACAGTCTATTAATGAGCAGTTCTTC | once | TRBV7-2 | - | TRBJ2-1
CASRGQRGSTDTQYF | TGTGCCAGCCGAGGACAGCGGGGTTCTACAGATACGCAGTATTTT | - | TRBV18 | - | TRBJ2-3
CAISGTLSRDYGYTF | TGTGCCATCAGTGGGACTCTCTCTAGAGACTATGGCTACACCTTC | - | TRBV10-3 | - | TRBJ1-2
CAISETGQGPGQPQHF | TGTGCCATCAGTGAGACTGGACAGGGGCCGGGTCAGCCCCAGCATTTT | - | TRBV10-3 | TRBD1 | TRBJ1-5
CASTSAAGSETQYF | TGTGCCAGCACCTCGGCGGCCGGGTCGGAGACCCAGTACTTC | - | TRBV5-4 | - | TRBJ2-5
CASSEGGSNGYTF | TGTGCCAGCAGTGAAGGGGGGTCGAACGGCTACACCTTC | once | TRBV25-1 | - | TRBJ1-2
CASRWAPDNEQFF | TGTGCCAGCAGGTGGGCCCCGGACAATGAGCAGTTCTTC | - | TRBV13 | - | TRBJ2-1
CASSQDNEQFF | TGTGCCAGCAGCCAAGACAATGAGCAGTTCTTC | - | TRBV4-2 | - | TRBJ2-1
CASSPPGTIYGYTF | TGTGCCAGCTCACCACCGGGGACAATCTATGGCTACACCTTC | - | TRBV18 | - | TRBJ1-2
CASSLVKGLGYTF | TGTGCCAGCAGCTTAGTTAAGGGTCTCGGCTACACCTTC | many | TRBV7-8 | - | TRBJ1-2
CASSAYSSPQFF | TGCGCCAGCAGCGCATACAGTTCTCCGCAGTTCTTC | many | TRBV10-1 | - | TRBJ2-1
CASSSTTRAVYGYTF | TGTGCCAGCAGTTCGACGACGAGGGCGGTCTATGGCTACACCTTC | many | TRBV27 | - | TRBJ1-2
CATGGRDTPYNEQFF | TGTGCCACCGGCGGGCGGGATACCCCCTACAATGAGCAGTTCTTC | - | TRBV15 | - | TRBJ2-1
CASSLNSAATGTQYF | TGTGCCAGCAGCTTAAATTCTGCGGCTACCGGGACCCAGTACTTC | - | TRBV7-9 | - | TRBJ2-5
CASSSGTANYNEQFF | TGTGCCAGCAGCTCCGGGACAGCGAACTACAATGAGCAGTTCTTC | - | TRBV5-8 | TRBD1 | TRBJ2-1
CASSLGGQGDEQYF | TGTGCCAGCAGCTTAGGCGGACAGGGCGACGAGCAGTACTTC | - | TRBV7-3 | TRBD1 | TRBJ2-7
CASRLPGQGYEQYF | TGTGCCAGCAGACTTCCGGGACAGGGCTACGAGCAGTACTTC | - | TRBV2 | TRBD1 | TRBJ2-7
CASGGSVDTQYF | TGTGCCAGCGGGGGGAGTGTAGATACGCAGTATTTT | - | TRBV2 | - | TRBJ2-3
CASSQGGGYTF | TGTGCCAGCAGCCAAGGGGGAGGCTACACCTTC | many | TRBV6-5 | - | TRBJ1-2
CASSLDLAGGRRNEQFF | TGTGCCAGCAGCTTAGACCTAGCGGGAGGACGGCGCAATGAGCAGTTCTTC | - | TRBV7-2 | TRBD2 | TRBJ2-1
CASSLNYGYTF | TGTGCCAGCAGTTTAAACTATGGCTACACCTTC | - | TRBV28 | - | TRBJ1-2
CSTTSGYEQYF | TGCAGCACGACTAGCGGCTACGAGCAGTACTTC | - | TRBV29-1 | TRBD2 | TRBJ2-7
CASSVDPAGTYEQYF | TGTGCCAGCAGCGTAGATCCAGCGGGGACCTACGAGCAGTACTTC | - | TRBV9 | TRBD2 | TRBJ2-7
CASSQDTNTEAFF | TGTGCCAGCTCACAGGACACGAACACTGAAGCTTTCTTT | - | TRBV18 | - | TRBJ1-1
CASSPRGGPYNEQFF | TGTGCCAGCAGCCCCAGGGGGGGACCCTACAATGAGCAGTTCTTC | - | TRBV5-8 | - | TRBJ2-1
CASSRRGGETQYF | TGTGCCAGCAGTCGCAGGGGTGGGGAGACCCAGTACTTC | - | TRBV28 | - | TRBJ2-5
CASRFARGQGAYEQYF | TGTGCCAGCCGATTTGCCCGGGGACAGGGGGCATACGAGCAGTACTTC | - | TRBV27 | TRBD1 | TRBJ2-7
CASSYLATNTGELFF | TGTGCCAGCAGTTATCTAGCCACGAACACCGGGGAGCTGTTTTTT | - | TRBV6-5 | - | TRBJ2-2
CASTLMSDEQYF | TGTGCCAGCACCCTTATGAGCGACGAGCAGTACTTC | - | TRBV7-2 | - | TRBJ2-7
CASSRGTSGSYEQYF | TGTGCCAGCAGCCGCGGGACTAGCGGATCCTACGAGCAGTACTTC | few | TRBV7-8 | TRBD2 | TRBJ2-7
CASSPRLEQFF | TGTGCCAGCAGCCCCCGACTAGAGCAGTTCTTC | - | TRBV6-1 | - | TRBJ2-1